The source of this T cell receptor beta chain is a study of blood T cell repertoires in COVID-19. The wider study: Material from acute and convalescent COVID-19 was sourced from the United States, Italy and Spain. PBMCs, B-cell-depleted T cells, or T cells were the source of the cDNA or gDNA that made up the material.

Per the original methods: Reference gene primer amplification in the assay estimated nucleated cell counts. Generated by immunoSEQ multiplex PCR, the TCRdb table keeps only in-frame clones and is missing some. That table supplies the V and J calls and clone size; D and trimming were determined from the DNA. The data hold 100,000 to 150,000 clones, with around 86% observed a single time. Germline values: CDR1 MGHRA, CDR2 YSYEKL. CDR3 length: 17 residues. V lost 1 base and J 4 bases, leaving 16 bases between the germline ends. The sequence was collected from a man of 80 years or more with active or convalescent COVID-19. Source material: peripheral blood. The rearrangement links TRBV4-1 to TRBJ2-2; the D gene is possibly TRBD2 (6 bases). The CDR3 region is CASSQGSLMGGTGELFF. CDR3 coding DNA: TGCGCCAGCAGCCAAGGTTCACTCATGGGGGGCACCGGGGAGCTGTTTTTT.